Listed below are T cell receptor beta chains from one sample, sequenced in a study of T cell responses to AZD1222 COVID-19 vaccine. TCRdb's copy holds only in-frame clones and misses some; the assay was immunoSEQ multiplex PCR. The data show tens of thousands of clones, roughly nine tenths seen once. This sample comprised peripheral blood, obtained 28 days after the second AZD1222 dose. These receptors originate from an adult who received the AZD1222 COVID-19 vaccine. CDR3s include the opening cysteine and the closing phenylalanine or tryptophan. D genes are given only for firm matches. Clone size is given for some rows only: seen once, a few or many times, or a class if the clone is expanded.

TRBJ1-2 - - TRBV27 TGTGCCAGCAGTTTAGGGGTCGGGGCATACTATGGCTACACCTTC CASSLGVGAYYGYTF
TRBJ1-2 once - TRBV6-5 TGTGCCAGCAGTTACGGGGGGGTCAGGGGAAACTATGGCTACACCTTC CASSYGGVRGNYGYTF
TRBJ2-1 once - TRBV4-1 TGCGCCAGCAGCCAAGAGTGGTGGGAGAGCTCCTACAATGAGCAGTTCTTC CASSQEWWESSYNEQFF
TRBJ2-3 - - TRBV5-1 TGCGCCAGCACCATGACCAGTAGCACAGATACGCAGTATTTT CASTMTSSTDTQYF
TRBJ2-2 - - TRBV5-1 TGCGCCAGCAGCCGGGGGACAGCGAACACCGGGGAGCTGTTTTTT CASSRGTANTGELFF
TRBJ1-2 - - TRBV5-1 TGCGCCAGCAGCTTGGATCGCTGGGACAACTATGGCTACACCTTC CASSLDRWDNYGYTF
TRBJ1-3 - - TRBV2 TGTGCCAGCTTCAGGGACCTAGGAAACACCATATATTTT CASFRDLGNTIYF
TRBJ1-2 - - TRBV30 TGTGCCTGGAGTGTACCTCCAGGGAACTATGGCTACACCTTC CAWSVPPGNYGYTF
TRBJ2-7 - TRBD1 TRBV7-6 TGTGCCAGCAGCGTGGGGACAGGGGATAGGTCGAAGTACTTC CASSVGTGDRSKYF
TRBJ1-3 - TRBD1 TRBV5-4 TGTGCCAGCAGCCAGGGACAGTCTGGAAACACCATATATTTT CASSQGQSGNTIYF
TRBJ1-2 - - TRBV4-3 TGCGCCAGCAGCCACTACGGGACTAACTATGGCTACACCTTC CASSHYGTNYGYTF
TRBJ1-3 few - TRBV10-3 TGTGCCATCAGTGAGGCCGTGGGAAACTCTGGAAACACCATATATTTT CAISEAVGNSGNTIYF
TRBJ2-3 - TRBD2 TRBV7-9 TGTGCCAGCAGCTTAGCGAGAGCTAGCGGCCCTAGCACAGATACGCAGTATTTT CASSLARASGPSTDTQYF
TRBJ2-1 - TRBD2 TRBV2 TGTGCCAGCAAAAGGACTAGCGGGGGAGGTCTCAATGAGCAGTTCTTC CASKRTSGGGLNEQFF
TRBJ1-2 - - TRBV6-5 TGTGCCAGCAGATCCGGGAGACAGTATGGCTACACCTTC CASRSGRQYGYTF
TRBJ1-2 - - TRBV27 TGTGCCAGCAGCCCCGACAGGAACTATGGCTACACCTTC CASSPDRNYGYTF
TRBJ2-1 few TRBD2 TRBV11-2 TGTGCCGTCACTAGCGGGGGGGCATATCACAATGAGCAGTTCTTC CAVTSGGAYHNEQFF
TRBJ1-6 - - TRBV9 TGTGCCAGCAGCCCCATTCCAGGGTATAATTCACCCCTCCACTTT CASSPIPGYNSPLHF
TRBJ1-2 few TRBD1 TRBV19 TGTGCCAGCCGGGACAGGGGGCGTCATGGCTACACCTTC CASRDRGRHGYTF
TRBJ1-2 - TRBD1 TRBV2 TGTGCCAGCAGCCAGGGGGCGTCTATTGGCTACACCTTC CASSQGASIGYTF
TRBJ1-1 - - TRBV7-9 TGTGCCAGCAGCTTAGGAGGATTCGGGGAAGCTTTCTTT CASSLGGFGEAFF
TRBJ2-3 - TRBD1 TRBV27 TGTGCCAGCAGTCCCGACAGGGGCAATACGCAGTATTTT CASSPDRGNTQYF
TRBJ2-7 - TRBD2 TRBV4-2 TGTGCCAGCAGCCAAGAAGCGCTAGCGGAGGCCAACGAGCAGTACTTC CASSQEALAEANEQYF
TRBJ2-7 - TRBD1 TRBV10-3 TGTGCCATCGGGGACCGGGACAGGTCCTACGAGCAGTACTTC CAIGDRDRSYEQYF
TRBJ2-7 many TRBD1 TRBV19 TGTGCCAGTAGTAGGACTGGGACAGCAGACCAGTACTTC CASSRTGTADQYF
TRBJ2-7 - - TRBV12-3/TRBV12-4 TGTGCCAGCAGTCCCGGCCTCTACGAGCAGTACTTC CASSPGLYEQYF
TRBJ2-2 - - TRBV21-1 TGTGCCAGCAGCACCTCTAGCGTGAACACCGGGGAGCTGTTTTTT CASSTSSVNTGELFF
TRBJ1-6 - - TRBV27 TGTGCCAGCAGTAACCGGGGCCCGGGGCTGGGTAATTCACCCCTCCACTTT CASSNRGPGLGNSPLHF
TRBJ1-2 once - TRBV5-1 TGCGCCAGCAGCAGGGTACCCGACTATGGCTACACCTTC CASSRVPDYGYTF
TRBJ2-2 - TRBD2 TRBV2 TGTGCCAGCACCGTTAGCGGGGGTACCGGGGAGCTGTTTTTT CASTVSGGTGELFF
TRBJ1-3 - TRBD1 TRBV2 TGTGCCAGCAGACAGGGGTCCAGCTCTGGAAACACCATATATTTT CASRQGSSSGNTIYF
TRBJ1-5 - - TRBV19 TGTGCCAGTAACCTCGTTGGAGGCAATCAGCCCCAGCATTTT CASNLVGGNQPQHF
TRBJ2-7 - TRBD1 TRBV4-3 TGCGCCAGCAGCCAGTGGGACAGGACATCCTACGAGCAGTACTTC CASSQWDRTSYEQYF
TRBJ1-5 - TRBD1 TRBV7-9 TGTGCCATCCAGGACAGGGTTAATCAGCCCCAGCATTTT CAIQDRVNQPQHF
TRBJ1-2 - TRBD1 TRBV7-9 TGTGCCAGCAGCCCCAAAGGATGGACAGGGCTATGGGGCTACACCTTC CASSPKGWTGLWGYTF
TRBJ2-1 - - TRBV9 TGTGCCAGCACGCAAGGGGGAGGGCCCCACAATGAGCAGTTCTTC CASTQGGGPHNEQFF
TRBJ2-7 - - TRBV6-4 TGTGCCAGCAGTGAGGAGCCAAACCACGAGCAGTACTTC CASSEEPNHEQYF
TRBJ1-3 - - TRBV11-2 TGTGCCAGCACCAACCAGGGTGGTGGAAACACCATATATTTT CASTNQGGGNTIYF
TRBJ1-3 - TRBD1 TRBV29-1 TGCAGCGTTTCTCGGACAGGCTCTGGAAACACCATATATTTT CSVSRTGSGNTIYF